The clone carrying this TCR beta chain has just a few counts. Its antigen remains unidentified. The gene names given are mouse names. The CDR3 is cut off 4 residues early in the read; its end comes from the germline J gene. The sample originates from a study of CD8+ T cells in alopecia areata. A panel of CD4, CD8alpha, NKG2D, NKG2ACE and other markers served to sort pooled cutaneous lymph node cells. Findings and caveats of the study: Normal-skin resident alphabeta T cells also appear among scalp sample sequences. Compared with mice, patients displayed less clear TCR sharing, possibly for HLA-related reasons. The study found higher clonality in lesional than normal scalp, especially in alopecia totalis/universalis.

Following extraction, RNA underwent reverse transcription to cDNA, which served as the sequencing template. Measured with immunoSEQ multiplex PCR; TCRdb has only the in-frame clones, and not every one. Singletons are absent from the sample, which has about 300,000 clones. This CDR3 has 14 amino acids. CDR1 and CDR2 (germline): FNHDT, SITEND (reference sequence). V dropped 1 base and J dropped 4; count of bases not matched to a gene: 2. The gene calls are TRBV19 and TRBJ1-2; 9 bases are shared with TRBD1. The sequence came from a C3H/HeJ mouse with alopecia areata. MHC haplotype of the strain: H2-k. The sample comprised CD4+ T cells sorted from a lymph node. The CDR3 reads CASSIRTGVSDYTF. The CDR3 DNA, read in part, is TGTGCCAGCAGTATAAGGACAGGGGTCTCC.